This TCR beta chain derives from a study of blood T cell repertoires in COVID-19. Study in general: Donors in the United States, Italy and Spain gave samples during acute or convalescent COVID-19. In each case, the material was cDNA or gDNA derived from T cells, B-cell-depleted T cells, or PBMCs.

As originally analysed: Amplification from reference gene primers served as the basis for estimated nucleated cell counts. Assay used: immunoSEQ multiplex PCR; TCRdb lists only in-frame clones, some missing. V, J and clone size were drawn from that table, and D and trimming were deduced from the DNA. Of roughly 520,000 clones in the sample, more than 75% were seen once. Ages ranged from roughly 18 to 100 years, with residence in about 23 US areas. This clone was seen just once. The junction and the germline gene differ at one end; a read error may be behind it. Germline V gene data show CDR1 as MNHEY and CDR2 as SMNVEV (reference sequence). This CDR3 spans 19 amino acids.

This receptor was identified in a woman in her 40s who had recovered from COVID-19. Specimen: PBMCs or T cells enriched from blood (not recorded which). V gene TRBV27 combines with J gene TRBJ2-6; D is perhaps TRBD1 (5 bases). The CDR3 loop is CASSFGRQNRGSRANVLTF. The CDR3 bases are TGTGCCAGCAGTTTCGGCAGACAGAATAGGGGCTCTAGGGCCAACGTCCTGACTTTC.